The 25 T cell receptor beta chains below were found in one sample sequenced in a study of T cell changes during pregnancy in multiple sclerosis. Repertoires were generated with immunoSEQ multiplex PCR, while TCRdb's copy carries only in-frame clones and drops some. The repertoire consists of 25,000 to 30,000 clones, with approximately 91% occurring once and the leading ten covering around 0.6%. Source: CD4+ T cells from peripheral blood mononuclear cells, taken in the first trimester of pregnancy. All receptors derive from a female donor in good health, enrolled as a control in a pregnancy study.

This chain joins TRBV30 and TRBJ2-7; 8 bases map to TRBD2. V was pared by 7 bases and J by 2 bases, with 7 bases of the junction left unmatched. The CDR3 spans 13 residues. Germline CDR1 GTSNPN, CDR2 SVGIG (reference sequence). The CDR3 sequence is CASGGVLPYEQYF. The DNA of the CDR3 is TGTGCCTCGGGGGGGGTCCTCCCCTACGAGCAGTACTTC.

The chain employs TRBV4-1 and TRBJ2-2; possibly TRBD1 for D (6 bases). The germline V gene has CDR1 MGHRA and CDR2 YSYEKL. The CDR3 totals 17 residues. Trimming pared 1 base from V and 3 bases from J, leaving 15 bases between. The CDR3 region has the DNA TGCGCCAGCAGCCAAGGTGGTGGGGGCCGTCACACCGGGGAGCTGTTTTTT. Its translation: CASSQGGGGRHTGELFF.

This clone was seen a single time. V and J are TRBV28 and TRBJ1-4; D is unresolved. From germline, CDR1 is MDHEN and CDR2 SYDVKM. The CDR3 consists of 14 residues. Trimming took 1 base from V and 7 from J, leaving 10 bases between them. The CDR3: CASSLLDFSEKLFF. The CDR3 DNA reads TGTGCCAGCAGTTTATTGGACTTTTCTGAAAAACTGTTTTTT.

The CDR3 DNA follows: TGTGCCAGCAGCAGGACTAGCGTAAGCTCCTACGAGCAGTACTTC. Its protein product is CASSRTSVSSYEQYF. The J gene is TRBJ2-7, the V gene TRBV2, with 9 bases identical to TRBD2. V shed 6 bases and J 0 bases; nucleotides not matched to a gene: 6. Germline V gene lookup returns CDR1 SNHLY and CDR2 FYNNEI. The CDR3 is 15 residues long.

Only a few counts were recorded for this clone. The gene calls are TRBV18 and TRBJ2-2; TRBD1 matches at 10 bases. V shed 1 base and J 4 bases; nucleotides not matched to a gene: 3. CDR1 is KGHSH and CDR2 is LQKENI in the germline V gene. The CDR3 runs to 16 residues. The CDR3 here is CASSPLGQGLTGELFF. As DNA, the CDR3 is TGTGCCAGCTCACCACTGGGACAGGGGCTCACCGGGGAGCTGTTTTTT.

This chain joins TRBV11-2 and TRBJ1-3, with 7 bases lining up with TRBD1. Germline V gene data show CDR1 as SGHAT and CDR2 as FQNNGV. This CDR3 comprises 18 residues. Trimming at V came to 2 bases and at J to 0 bases, leaving 10 bases not matched to a gene. In nucleotides, the CDR3 is TGTGCCAGCAGCTTAACTTCTACCAGGGGGACCTCTGGAAACACCATATATTTT. As protein: CASSLTSTRGTSGNTIYF.

The rearrangement joins TRBV9 to TRBJ2-5; 7 bases fit TRBD2. CDR3 length: 15 residues. In germline, CDR1 is SGDLS, CDR2 YYNGEE. V shed 0 bases and J 0 bases; nucleotides not matched to a gene: 2. CDR3 sequence reads: CASSVAGGYQETQYF. The CDR3 DNA follows: TGTGCCAGCAGCGTAGCGGGGGGATACCAAGAGACCCAGTACTTC.

The chain is built from TRBV6-5 and TRBJ2-7; TRBD2 is a possible D gene (6 bases). The CDR3 length is 14 residues. Germline CDR1 reads MNHEY; CDR2 reads SVGAGI. The V gene lost 6 bases and the J gene lost 3 bases, with 15 bases spanning the gap. CDR3 residues: CASSKFGGNYEQYF. The CDR3 DNA is TGTGCCAGCAGCAAATTTGGGGGGAACTACGAGCAGTACTTC.

Worth noting for this clone: Compared with germline, one end of the junction differs, possibly owing to a read error. The chain recombines TRBV5-1 with TRBJ2-5, with 9 nucleotides matching TRBD1. Germline V lookup: CDR1 SGHRS, CDR2 YFSETQ. The CDR3 covers 13 residues. The CDR3 nucleotides read TGCGCCGGCAGCTTGGGGACAGGGGAGACCCAGTACTTC. It is translated as CAGSLGTGETQYF.

In its sample, this clone ranks as medium-sized. This chain connects TRBV5-6 to TRBJ2-7; tentative D call: TRBD2 (6 bases). In germline, CDR1 is SGHDT, CDR2 YYEEEE. The V end lost 0 bases, the J end lost 9 bases, and 16 bases lay between the germline ends. This CDR3 has 14 residues. CDR3 amino acids: CASSLVGDGGGQYF. The CDR3 nucleotides are TGTGCCAGCAGCTTGGTTGGGGATGGGGGAGGGCAGTACTTC.

The chain's CDR3 is CASSPMTSGGSYEQYF. CDR3 sequence (DNA): TGTGCCAGCAGCCCTATGACTAGCGGTGGGTCCTACGAGCAGTACTTC. The V and J genes are TRBV9 and TRBJ2-7, with TRBD2 matching over 9 bases. CDR3 size: 16 residues. V shed 4 bases and J 1 base; nucleotides not matched to a gene: 9. In germline, CDR1 is SGDLS, CDR2 YYNGEE.

CDR3 in amino acids: CASSQEIAGLAGELFF. The CDR3 DNA reads TGCGCCAGCAGCCAAGAGATCGCGGGTTTAGCCGGGGAGCTGTTTTTT. This rearrangement joins TRBV4-3 to TRBJ2-2, with D possibly being TRBD2 (5 bases). Germline values: CDR1 LGHNA, CDR2 YSLEER. With 0 bases removed from V and 6 bases from J, the gap between germline ends came to 14 bases. This CDR3 is built from 16 residues.

V and J are TRBV7-2 and TRBJ2-3, with D perhaps TRBD1 (5 bases). The CDR3 is made up of 12 amino acids. The V end lost 8 bases, the J end lost 0 bases, and 6 bases lay between the germline ends. CDR1 and CDR2 (germline): SGHTA, FQGNSA. This chain's CDR3 is CASQGSTDTQYF. CDR3 sequence (DNA): TGTGCCAGCCAGGGAAGCACAGATACGCAGTATTTT.

This chain joins TRBV5-1 and TRBJ2-5; 8 bases line up with TRBD1. The V and J ends lost 3 bases and 5 bases, in that order; junction bases with no gene match: 6. Germline values: CDR1 SGHRS, CDR2 YFSETQ. The CDR3 is 14 amino acids. This CDR3 is CASSSGQDKETQYF. DNA for the CDR3: TGCGCCAGCAGCTCGGGACAGGACAAGGAGACCCAGTACTTC.

The chain is built from TRBV9 and TRBJ2-2; TRBD1 matches 8 bases. Trimming took 0 bases from V and 7 from J; bases not matched to a gene: 8. Germline CDR1 and CDR2: SGDLS and YYNGEE. This CDR3 has 16 amino acids. This chain's CDR3 is CASSVGAQGVVGELFF. Written as DNA, the CDR3 is TGTGCCAGCAGCGTAGGTGCACAGGGGGTGGTCGGGGAGCTGTTTTTT.

The V call is TRBV7-9, the J call TRBJ2-7; 7 bases line up with TRBD1. Trimming removed 0 bases from V and 3 bases from J; junction bases left unmatched: 11. CDR3 size: 17 residues. Germline-derived CDR1 and CDR2 are SEHNR and FQNEAQ (reference sequence). CDR3: CASSLAKAGTDFYEQYF. CDR3 nucleotide sequence: TGTGCCAGCAGCTTAGCTAAAGCCGGGACAGACTTCTACGAGCAGTACTTC. Variable domain in full (rest from reference TRBV7-9 and TRBJ2-7): DTGVSQNPRHKITKRGQNVTFRCDPISEHNRLYWYRQTLGQGPEFLTYFQNEAQLEKSRLLSDRFSAERPKGSFSTLEIQRTEQGDSAMYLCASSLAKAGTDFYEQYFGPGTRLTVT.

The rearrangement joins TRBV7-3 to TRBJ2-5, with 7 positions matching TRBD1. This CDR3 has 13 amino acids. The germline V gene has CDR1 SGHTA and CDR2 FQGTGA. V lost 5 bases to trimming and J lost 5 bases; unmatched junction nucleotides: 5. The chain's CDR3 is CASSQGQLETQYF. The CDR3 coding sequence is TGTGCCAGCAGCCAGGGACAGCTGGAGACCCAGTACTTC.

The chain is built from TRBV5-1 and TRBJ2-1; 11 bases match TRBD2. V lost 0 bases and J lost 6; bases outside the gene matches: 5. This CDR3 region has 16 residues. Germline CDR1 and CDR2: SGHRS and YFSETQ. The CDR3 protein is CASSLVGTSGFNEQFF. CDR3 nucleotide sequence: TGCGCCAGCAGCTTGGTGGGGACTAGCGGTTTCAATGAGCAGTTCTTC.

The chain uses TRBV2 and TRBJ1-1, with a tentative D call TRBD1 (6 bases). Germline-derived CDR1 and CDR2 are SNHLY and FYNNEI. Trimming left V 6 bases short and J 7 bases short, with 12 bases between. CDR3 size: 12 residues. The CDR3 region is CASRRGGFEAFF. CDR3 bases: TGTGCCAGCAGGAGGGGGGGGTTTGAAGCTTTCTTT.

The chain employs TRBV29-1 and TRBJ1-3; D not resolved. Germline lookup yields CDR1 SQVTM and CDR2 ANQGSEA. The CDR3 extends over 14 amino acids. V was trimmed by 5 bases and J by 0 bases, leaving 11 bases between them. CDR3 sequence reads: CSVSVFSSGNTIYF. The CDR3 nucleotides read TGCAGCGTTAGCGTCTTCAGCTCTGGAAACACCATATATTTT.

About this clone itself: An end of the junction differs from the germline gene, which may be a read error. This chain links TRBV7-7 with TRBJ2-5; D gene uncertain. Germline values: CDR1 SSHAT, CDR2 FNYEAQ (reference sequence). CDR3 length equals 16 residues. This CDR3 is CASSSASASGPGTQYF. CDR3 coding DNA: TGTGCTAGCAGCTCAGCCTCAGCGAGTGGTCCGGGGACCCAGTACTTC.

V is TRBV7-2 and J is TRBJ2-7; D ambiguous. The CDR3 loop spans 13 amino acids. V was trimmed by 1 base and J by 1 base, leaving 5 bases between them. CDR1 SGHTA and CDR2 FQGNSA come from the germline V gene. The CDR3 reads CASSLELSYEQYF. The DNA for the CDR3 is TGTGCCAGCAGCTTAGAACTATCCTACGAGCAGTACTTC.

The rearrangement uses TRBV7-3 and TRBJ2-1; perhaps TRBD1 as D (6 bases). The CDR3 sequence is 15 residues long. Trimming left V 5 bases short and J 2 bases short, with 13 bases between. Germline loops: CDR1 SGHTA, CDR2 FQGTGA. CDR3 in DNA: TGTGCCAGCAGCAAAAAAGGGGGTCCCTACAATGAGCAGTTCTTC. This gives the protein CASSKKGGPYNEQFF.

The rearrangement joins TRBV2 to TRBJ2-1; D is ambiguous. The V gene's germline CDR1 is SNHLY and CDR2 FYNNEI. V was clipped by 7 bases and J by 8 bases, with 15 bases between them. CDR3 length: 13 residues. The CDR3 loop is CASKFSLLDEQFF. Written as DNA, the CDR3 is TGTGCCAGCAAGTTTTCCCTACTGGATGAGCAGTTCTTC.

Comment on this clone: Its ends do not fully match the called genes, so a read error is possible. The CDR3 DNA reads TGTGCCACCAGCCGAGAGGAGCAACACGGGACCCAGTACTTC. This gives the protein CATSREEQHGTQYF. The genes are TRBV15 and TRBJ2-5; D remains unclear. Per germline, CDR1 LNHNV and CDR2 YYDKDF (reference sequence). The CDR3 consists of 14 residues.